This TCR beta chain was captured in a study of cytomegalovirus exposure and HLA in healthy donors. The primer mix had 60 Vbeta and 13 Jbeta primers. The assay was immunoSEQ multiplex PCR, and TCRdb's table has in-frame clones only and misses some. The data hold about 260,000 clones, with approximately 85% observed a single time. Germline values: CDR1 SGHAT, CDR2 FQNNGV. Trimming at V came to 4 bases and at J to 5 bases, leaving 13 bases not matched to a gene. CDR3 length: 16 residues. The source of this sequence is a woman aged 40 to 55 in good health and CMV-seropositive. The V gene is TRBV11-2, the J gene TRBJ2-7; 8 bases are a match to TRBD2. The sequenced material came from PBMCs. CDR3 sequence (DNA): TGTGCCAGCAGCTCCTACCTACGAGCGGGGGCCCACGAGCAGTACTTC. Encoded protein: CASSSYLRAGAHEQYF.